A selection of T cell receptor beta chains follows, all from one sample in a study of T cell repertoires in cytomegalovirus infection. The antigens of these receptors remain unknown. MiXCR was run by TCRdb on the reads, yielding one entry per CDR3 protein. The table lists roughly 800,000 distinct CDR3 sequences, approximately 32% of them singletons. The starting material was cultured CD8+ T cells from PBMCs, obtained from culture after CMV antigen stimulation. The source of these receptors is a human donor in good health (CMV status not recorded). Some clones in this sample may be carry-over from other donors' samples. Both conserved end residues are part of each CDR3. The D gene is left open where the match is weak. Only part of the rows carry a size: once, few, many, or a class if the clone is expanded.

J gene,clone size,D gene,V gene,CDR3 protein,CDR3 DNA
TRBJ1-1,.,.,TRBV4-1,CASSQDRGLEAFF,TGCGCCAGCAGCCAAGACAGGGGTCTAGAAGCTTTCTTT
TRBJ1-5,many,TRBD1,TRBV7-9,CASSTGQGAQPQHF,TGTGCCAGCAGCACAGGACAGGGCGCGCAGCCCCAGCATTTT
TRBJ2-7,few,.,TRBV7-6,CASSLGDFIYEQYF,TGTGCCAGCAGCTTGGGGGACTTCATCTACGAGCAGTACTTC
TRBJ2-7,few,TRBD1,TRBV19,CASSIGQGNYEQYF,TGTGCCAGTAGTATCGGACAGGGGAACTACGAGCAGTACTTC
TRBJ1-1,.,.,TRBV14,CASSPLGGGYNTEAFF,TGTGCCAGCAGCCCTCTTGGGGGGGGGTATAACACTGAAGCTTTCTTT
TRBJ1-2,.,TRBD1,TRBV7-6,CASSFRDRGPDYGYTF,TGTGCCAGCAGCTTCCGGGACAGGGGGCCCGACTATGGCTACACCTTC
TRBJ2-1,.,TRBD1,TRBV10-3,CAIREGQGANEQFF,TGTGCCATCAGAGAGGGTCAGGGGGCCAATGAGCAGTTCTTC
TRBJ2-3,many,TRBD2,TRBV7-6,CASSLGAGAARTQYF,TGTGCCAGCAGCTTGGGAGCGGGGGCCGCTAGAACGCAGTATTTT
TRBJ2-4,few,TRBD1,TRBV7-9,CASSPGQGDIWAGLGIQYF,TGTGCCAGCAGCCCTGGACAGGGAGACATCTGGGCTGGCCTAGGCATTCAGTACTTC
TRBJ2-1,few,TRBD1,TRBV10-3,CAIMGQHNEQFF,TGTGCCATCATGGGACAGCACAATGAGCAGTTCTTC
TRBJ1-4,few,.,TRBV6-6,CASSYVDRENEKLFF,TGTGCCAGCAGTTACGTAGACAGAGAGAATGAAAAACTGTTTTTT
TRBJ2-1,.,.,TRBV6-2/TRBV6-3,CASSYLGVPNEQFF,TGTGCCAGCAGTTATCTCGGGGTCCCCAATGAGCAGTTCTTC
TRBJ1-2,.,.,TRBV5-3,CASSTYLGYTF,TGTGCCAGCAGCACCTACCTAGGCTACACCTTC
TRBJ1-1,few,TRBD1,TRBV6-5,CASSQTGTGNTEAFF,TGTGCCAGCAGTCAAACCGGGACAGGGAACACTGAAGCTTTCTTT
TRBJ1-2,.,.,TRBV4-1,CASSSDKWGYTF,TGCGCCAGCAGTTCGGACAAATGGGGCTACACCTTC
TRBJ1-1,few,TRBD1,TRBV4-1,CASSQGRGVNTEAFF,TGCGCCAGCAGCCAAGGCAGGGGGGTGAACACTGAAGCTTTCTTT
TRBJ2-2,.,.,TRBV7-2,CASSQQQGWTGELFF,TGTGCCAGCAGCCAGCAACAGGGTTGGACCGGGGAGCTGTTTTTT
TRBJ2-1,.,TRBD2,TRBV4-1,CASSHPGLAGAGNEQFF,TGCGCCAGCAGCCACCCGGGACTAGCGGGGGCAGGGAATGAGCAGTTCTTC
TRBJ2-1,many,TRBD2,TRBV2,CATSLAGGLNEQFF,TGTGCCACTTCACTAGCGGGGGGTCTCAATGAGCAGTTCTTC
TRBJ2-1,few,.,TRBV5-4,CASSSIFSSYNEQFF,TGTGCCAGCAGCTCAATATTTAGCTCCTACAATGAGCAGTTCTTC
TRBJ2-5,few,.,TRBV6-5,CASSYGSGGETQYF,TGTGCCAGCAGTTACGGATCCGGAGGGGAGACCCAGTACTTC
TRBJ1-2,.,.,TRBV29-1,CSGLHGDYGYTF,TGCAGCGGTCTTCATGGGGACTATGGCTACACCTTC
TRBJ1-5,many,.,TRBV7-9,CASSLGNQPQHF,TGTGCCAGCAGTTTGGGGAATCAGCCCCAGCATTTT
TRBJ2-2,few,.,TRBV28,CASRAFAGELFF,TGTGCCAGCAGGGCGTTTGCCGGGGAGCTGTTTTTT
TRBJ1-3,.,.,TRBV7-6,CASSPPGRRVDF,TGTGCCAGCAGCCCTCCGGGTCGCCGAGTAGATTTT
TRBJ2-7,few,.,TRBV7-9,CASSSRRVILYEQYF,TGTGCCAGCAGCTCCAGACGGGTTATCCTCTACGAGCAGTACTTC
TRBJ2-2,.,.,TRBV7-9,CASTVLGGELFF,TGTGCCAGCACCGTCTTAGGCGGGGAGCTGTTTTTT
TRBJ1-1,many,.,TRBV7-9,CASSPGAYTEAFF,TGTGCCAGCAGCCCTGGTGCCTACACTGAAGCTTTCTTT
TRBJ1-5,few,TRBD1,TRBV19,CASSIDRDSFIYHNDQPQHF,TGTGCCAGTAGTATAGACCGGGACAGCTTCATTTATCACAACGATCAGCCCCAGCATTTT
TRBJ2-1,.,TRBD2,TRBV10-3,CAISESVSSGGHEQFF,TGTGCCATCAGTGAGAGCGTGTCTAGCGGGGGACATGAGCAGTTCTTC
TRBJ1-2,many,TRBD1,TRBV12-3/TRBV12-4,CASSSQGADGYTF,TGTGCCAGCAGTTCACAGGGGGCGGATGGCTACACCTTC
TRBJ1-2,few,.,TRBV19,CASSIWPRGDYGYTF,TGTGCCAGTAGTATTTGGCCCCGGGGGGACTATGGCTACACCTTC
TRBJ1-1,.,TRBD1,TRBV7-3,CASSRIRGLGTEAFF,TGTGCCAGCAGCCGCATTAGGGGGCTCGGCACTGAAGCTTTCTTT
TRBJ2-2,few,TRBD1,TRBV9,CASSGRDRGLTGELFF,TGTGCCAGCAGCGGCCGGGACAGGGGTTTAACCGGGGAGCTGTTTTTT
TRBJ2-1,.,TRBD2,TRBV28,CASSSLAGVYNEQFF,TGTGCCAGCAGCAGTCTAGCGGGGGTATACAATGAGCAGTTCTTC
TRBJ2-1,.,.,TRBV5-1,CASSLRTGGANDNEQFF,TGCGCCAGCAGCTTACGGACCGGGGGTGCTAACGACAATGAGCAGTTCTTC
TRBJ1-5,few,.,TRBV6-1,CASTGTPGEPQHF,TGTGCCAGCACCGGGACCCCCGGAGAGCCCCAGCATTTT
TRBJ2-1,few,.,TRBV19,CASSIFMGGGQNNEQFF,TGTGCCAGTAGTATATTCATGGGCGGGGGCCAGAACAATGAGCAGTTCTTC
TRBJ2-5,.,.,TRBV27,CASSLSQQAGGETQYF,TGTGCCAGCAGTTTATCTCAACAGGCCGGAGGAGAGACCCAGTACTTC
TRBJ2-1,few,TRBD2,TRBV6-2/TRBV6-3,CASSYMRGSYNEQFF,TGTGCCAGCAGTTATATGCGGGGGAGCTACAATGAGCAGTTCTTC
TRBJ1-4,.,.,TRBV3-1,CASSQGVELTNEKLFF,TGTGCCAGCAGCCAAGGAGTAGAGTTAACGAATGAAAAACTGTTTTTT
TRBJ2-2,few,.,TRBV2,CASSDDLWELFF,TGTGCCAGCAGTGATGACCTTTGGGAGCTGTTTTTT
TRBJ1-2,few,TRBD1,TRBV27,CASSLGTGTIYGYTF,TGTGCCAGCAGTTTGGGGACAGGGACGATCTATGGCTACACCTTC
TRBJ1-1,.,.,TRBV27,CASSLPDRMNTEAFF,TGTGCCAGCAGTTTACCTGACAGAATGAACACTGAAGCTTTCTTT
TRBJ2-2,.,.,TRBV24-1,CATSEAPGSKTGELFF,TGTGCCACCAGTGAGGCCCCGGGCTCCAAGACCGGGGAGCTGTTTTTT
TRBJ1-1,many,TRBD1,TRBV7-6,CASSDGTENTEAFF,TGTGCCAGCAGCGACGGGACAGAGAACACTGAAGCTTTCTTT
TRBJ1-1,many,.,TRBV7-8,CASSSPMNTEAFF,TGTGCCAGCAGCTCACCCATGAACACTGAAGCTTTCTTT
TRBJ2-1,few,.,TRBV7-9,CASSLGMGARNNEQFF,TGTGCCAGCAGCTTAGGAATGGGGGCGCGGAACAATGAGCAGTTCTTC
TRBJ2-1,.,TRBD2,TRBV6-5,CASSFNPRGGRVLGQFF,TGTGCCAGCAGCTTCAACCCACGGGGGGGTAGGGTGTTGGGTCAGTTCTTC
TRBJ1-2,.,.,TRBV9,CASSGLLNGYTF,TGTGCCAGCAGCGGACTGTTGAATGGCTACACCTTC
TRBJ2-1,.,.,TRBV4-3,CASSQDKSSLGHEQFF,TGCGCCAGCAGCCAAGATAAAAGCTCCCTCGGCCATGAGCAGTTCTTC
TRBJ1-6,.,TRBD1,TRBV6-5,CASRAQGAHNSPLHF,TGTGCCAGCAGAGCCCAGGGGGCTCATAATTCACCCCTCCACTTT
TRBJ2-3,many,TRBD2,TRBV7-6,CASSPERGGQDTQYF,TGTGCCAGCAGCCCCGAGCGGGGGGGCCAAGATACGCAGTATTTT